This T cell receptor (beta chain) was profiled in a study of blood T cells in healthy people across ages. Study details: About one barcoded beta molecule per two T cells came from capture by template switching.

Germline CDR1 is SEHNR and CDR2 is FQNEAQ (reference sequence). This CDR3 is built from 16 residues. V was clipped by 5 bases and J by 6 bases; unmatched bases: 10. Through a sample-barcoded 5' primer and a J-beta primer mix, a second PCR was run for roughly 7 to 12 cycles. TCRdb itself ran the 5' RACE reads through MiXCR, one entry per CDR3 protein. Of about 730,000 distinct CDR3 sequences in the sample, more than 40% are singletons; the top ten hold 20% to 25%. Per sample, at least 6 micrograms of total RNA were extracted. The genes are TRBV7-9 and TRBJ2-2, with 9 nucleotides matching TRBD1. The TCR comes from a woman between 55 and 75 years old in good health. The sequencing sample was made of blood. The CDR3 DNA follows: TGTGCCAGCAGCACGGGACAGGGATCGGCGGCCGGGGAGCTGTTTTTT. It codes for CASSTGQGSAAGELFF.